The clone carrying this T cell receptor beta chain appeared a single time. This sample is part of a study of blood T cell repertoires in COVID-19. CDR3 length: 15 residues. The V end was cut by 5 bases, the J end by 1 base, with 11 bases between. Germline V lookup: CDR1 SGHVS, CDR2 FQNEAQ. This table comes from immunoSEQ multiplex PCR, and its TCRdb copy is limited to in-frame clones, with some not included. The sample includes about 170,000 clones, approximately 87% of them seen just once. Participants reported their clinical history, and cohort assignment relied on those reports. This rearrangement joins TRBV7-8 to TRBJ2-2; D is unclear. The sequence derives from a woman in her fifties or sixties who had recovered from COVID-19. Specimen: PBMCs or T cells enriched from blood (not recorded which). The CDR3 DNA sequence: TGTGCCAGCAGCCCCGACGACTGGAACACCGGGGAGCTGTTTTTT. Translating it yields CASSPDDWNTGELFF.